This is a list of T cell receptor beta chains from one sample in a study of glioma-infiltrating T cells after dendritic cell vaccination. This table comes from immunoSEQ multiplex PCR, and its TCRdb copy is limited to in-frame clones, with some not included. The table lists tens of thousands of clones, 79% of them singletons. Sequenced here: blood, sampled before dendritic cell vaccination. All receptors derive from a human donor with glioblastoma. CDR3s include the opening cysteine and the closing phenylalanine or tryptophan. The D gene is left open where the match is weak. Some rows mark clone size as missing; the rest say once, few, many or name a class of expanded clone.

clone_size j_call v_call d_call cdr3_nt cdr3_aa
NA TRBJ2-7 TRBV6-5 TRBD1 TGTGCCAGCAGTTACCGCCCGGGACAGAACTACGAGCAGTACTTC CASSYRPGQNYEQYF
NA TRBJ2-1 TRBV7-2 TRBD2 TGTGCCAGCAGCCCGAGGGGACTAGCGGGGGCGAGCTCCTACAATGAGCAGTTCTTC CASSPRGLAGASSYNEQFF
NA TRBJ1-4 TRBV2 TRBD1 TGTGCCAGCAGTTCCGGGACAGCTATGGCAACTAATGAAAAACTGTTTTTT CASSSGTAMATNEKLFF
NA TRBJ2-3 TRBV6-1 TRBD1 TGTGCCGCTGGACAGGGTCGCACAGATACGCAGTATTTT CAAGQGRTDTQYF
NA TRBJ2-1 TRBV5-1 NA TGCGCCAGCAGCTCGGGGGACCATTTATTGGGTGAGCAGTTCTTC CASSSGDHLLGEQFF
NA TRBJ1-2 TRBV7-2 TRBD1 TGTGCCAGCAGCGGCCTCCAGGGGGAGTATGGCTACACCTTC CASSGLQGEYGYTF
NA TRBJ2-5 TRBV7-2 TRBD1 TGTGCCAGCAGCTTAGGAGGTGTGACAGGGTGGGTAGAGACCCAGTACTTC CASSLGGVTGWVETQYF
NA TRBJ1-2 TRBV10-3 NA TGTGCCATCAGTGAGTCGGGGGGAGCCTATGGCTACACCTTC CAISESGGAYGYTF
NA TRBJ2-7 TRBV5-1 NA TGCGCCAGCAGCTTGGAGTCTGGCCCCCACTACGAGCAGTACTTC CASSLESGPHYEQYF
NA TRBJ2-2 TRBV7-3 TRBD1 TGTGCCACTGGGACAGGGAACACCGGGGAGCTGTTTTTT CATGTGNTGELFF
NA TRBJ2-2 TRBV18 TRBD1 TGTGCCAGCTCACCAGACAGGGGGATTACCGGGGAGCTGTTTTTT CASSPDRGITGELFF
once TRBJ2-7 TRBV6-1 TRBD2 TGTGCCAGCAACATAGCGGGATTTTCGAAGGACGAGCAGTACTTC CASNIAGFSKDEQYF
NA TRBJ2-2 TRBV15 TRBD2 TGTGCCACCTCCGGGACTAGCGGGGTGAACACCGGGGAGCTGTTTTTT CATSGTSGVNTGELFF
NA TRBJ1-6 TRBV6-4 TRBD1 TGTGCCAGCAGTGACTCGTGGGACAGGAATTCCCCCCTCCACTTT CASSDSWDRNSPLHF
NA TRBJ1-2 TRBV30 NA TGTGCCTGGAGGCCACCCGGATGGGGAGGTGGCTACACCTTC CAWRPPGWGGGYTF
NA TRBJ1-5 TRBV5-1 NA TGCGCCAGCAGCTTGGCCAACGAGGGTAATCAGCCCCAGCATTTT CASSLANEGNQPQHF
NA TRBJ1-1 TRBV7-6 NA TGTGCCAGCAGCTTAGCGGGGGGGATTGAAGCTTTCTTT CASSLAGGIEAFF
NA TRBJ2-2 TRBV7-6 TRBD2 TGTGCCAGCAGCTTATTGAGCGGGAGCACCGGGGAGCTGTTTTTT CASSLLSGSTGELFF
NA TRBJ1-5 TRBV6-5 NA TGTGCCAGCAGAGGACTTAGGACGGGCCAGCCCCAGCATTTT CASRGLRTGQPQHF
NA TRBJ2-7 TRBV7-2 NA TGTGCCAGCAGCCCTGGGCGGGACAGCCCCTACGAGCAGTACTTC CASSPGRDSPYEQYF
NA TRBJ2-3 TRBV29-1 TRBD2 TGCAGCGTGCGGAGAGGACTAGTCACAGATACGCAGTATTTT CSVRRGLVTDTQYF
NA TRBJ2-5 TRBV11-2 TRBD1 TGTGCCAGCAGCTTAGGGACAGGGGGAGGAGAGACCCAGTACTTC CASSLGTGGGETQYF
NA TRBJ2-1 TRBV27 TRBD2 TGTGCCAGCAGTTTTGGAGGGCTAGCGGGATGGAGCTCCTACAATGAGCAGTTCTTC CASSFGGLAGWSSYNEQFF
once TRBJ2-1 TRBV4-3 NA TGCGCCAGCAGCCAGGAAACCGGGGTCTGGGGTGAGCAGTTCTTC CASSQETGVWGEQFF
few TRBJ1-1 TRBV27 NA TGTGCCAGCAGTTTATTAGGTACAGTGAACACTGAAGCTTTCTTT CASSLLGTVNTEAFF
NA TRBJ1-3 TRBV2 NA TGTGCCAGCAGTGAACCTAGCTCTGGAAACACCATATATTTT CASSEPSSGNTIYF
once TRBJ1-2 TRBV28 NA TGTGCCAGCAGTTTATTGCGATATGGCTACACCTTC CASSLLRYGYTF
NA TRBJ1-2 TRBV9 NA TGTGCCAGCAGCCCCCAGGGGCAGATGGGGGGCTACACCTTC CASSPQGQMGGYTF
NA TRBJ1-1 TRBV14 TRBD1 TGTGCCAGCAGCCAATACAGGGGCGGCGAGGCTTTCTTT CASSQYRGGEAFF
NA TRBJ2-3 TRBV5-5 TRBD1 TGTGCCAGCAGCTTGGATTGGACAGGGGGCCTTCTGGGCACAGATACGCAGTATTTT CASSLDWTGGLLGTDTQYF
NA TRBJ2-3 TRBV6-4 TRBD1 TGTGCCAGCAGTGGGACAGGGGGCACAGATACGCAGTATTTT CASSGTGGTDTQYF
NA TRBJ2-3 TRBV5-6 TRBD1 TGTGCCAGCAGCTCTCGGACAGGGGCGACAGATACGCAGTATTTT CASSSRTGATDTQYF
few TRBJ2-5 TRBV15 NA TGTGCCACCAGCAGAGGGGGAGGAGAGACCCAGTACTTC CATSRGGGETQYF
NA TRBJ2-1 TRBV4-3 TRBD2 TGCGCCAGCAGCCAGGCTAGCGGGAGGTACAATGAGCAGTTCTTC CASSQASGRYNEQFF